Listed here are 13 T cell receptor beta chains from one sample, sequenced in a study of T-cell memory formation after mild COVID-19. TCRdb processed the 5' RACE reads anew with MiXCR; each CDR3 protein has one entry. The sample carries just over 200,000 distinct CDR3 sequences, just over 9.5% recorded once. Sequencing used PBMCs or a T cell subset sorted from them (not recorded which). These receptors were collected from a man between 18 and 35 years old who had mild COVID-19 (a few samples of this study predate the infection). Cell type and time point are not known.

V and J are TRBV7-9 and TRBJ2-5; D unresolved. V was cut by 7 bases and J by 6 bases, with 15 bases left in between. In germline, CDR1 is SEHNR, CDR2 FQNEAQ (reference sequence). This CDR3 is 13 amino acids long. Here the CDR3 reads CASTPDRLKTQYF. CDR3 nucleotides: TGTGCCAGCACCCCGGACCGTCTAAAGACCCAGTACTTC.

This clonotype was detected ten times or more. The chain recombines TRBV12-3 or TRBV12-4 with TRBJ2-7; D possibly corresponds to TRBD1 (5 bases). The V and J ends lost 5 bases and 3 bases respectively, with 14 bases between them. This CDR3 is built from 14 residues. The CDR3 sequence: CASSRSGIYYEQYV. The CDR3 DNA reads as TGTGCCAGCAGTCGTTCAGGGATCTACTACGAGCAGTACGTC.

This clonotype was observed at least ten times. This chain links TRBV27 with TRBJ2-1; D is uncertain. Trimming left V 4 bases short and J 1 base short, with 11 bases between. In germline, CDR1 is MNHEY, CDR2 SMNVEV (reference sequence). This CDR3 contains 15 residues. The CDR3 here is CASSSPSGSYNEQFF. CDR3 sequence (DNA): TGTGCCAGCAGTTCCCCCAGTGGGTCCTACAATGAGCAGTTCTTC.

This clonotype was seen repeatedly, ten times or more. The rearrangement joins TRBV5-1 to TRBJ2-2; 7 nucleotides line up with TRBD2. The CDR3 length is 14 residues. The germline gives CDR1 SGHRS, CDR2 YFSETQ. After removal of 7 bases from V and 4 bases from J, the junction contained 7 bases not matched to a gene. This CDR3 is CASGYPGGTGELFF. As DNA, the CDR3 is TGCGCCAGCGGCTACCCGGGGGGCACCGGGGAGCTGTTTTTT.

The chain employs TRBV20-1 and TRBJ2-5; 13 bases line up with TRBD2. Per the germline V gene, CDR1 is DFQATT and CDR2 is SNEGSKA (reference sequence). The CDR3 is 14 residues long. With 7 bases clipped from V and 1 base from J, the junction kept 3 bases outside the gene matches. CDR3 coding DNA: TGCAGTGGGACTAGCGGGGGATTCCAAGAGACCCAGTACTTC. Translation: CSGTSGGFQETQYF.

This clonotype came up a few times. The rearrangement links TRBV6-2 or TRBV6-3 to TRBJ1-2, with D possibly matching TRBD1 (6 bases). The CDR3 spans 13 residues. V dropped 7 bases and J dropped 2 bases, with 11 bases sitting between them. Per the germline V gene, CDR1 is MNHEY and CDR2 is SVGEGT. Here the CDR3 reads CASTPQGNYGYTF. In DNA form, the CDR3 reads TGTGCCAGCACCCCTCAGGGGAACTATGGCTACACCTTC.

The rearrangement links TRBV20-1 to TRBJ2-3; 8 positions match TRBD1. CDR1 is DFQATT, CDR2 SNEGSKA, per germline (reference sequence). The CDR3 is 15 amino acids. Trimming took 1 base from V and 1 from J; bases not matched to a gene: 4. CDR3 sequence: CSARGAGGRTDTQYF. DNA for the CDR3: TGCAGTGCTAGAGGAGCAGGGGGCCGCACAGATACGCAGTATTTT.

This clonotype showed up just a few times. The chain carries TRBV5-1 and TRBJ2-1; 7 bases line up with TRBD1. The CDR3 contains 15 residues. Germline V CDR1 and CDR2: SGHRS, YFSETQ. The trim removed 0 bases at V and 8 bases at J, leaving 8 bases unmatched. The CDR3 sequence: CASSLAPDRVDEQFF. The CDR3 region has the DNA TGCGCCAGCAGCTTGGCCCCAGACAGGGTCGATGAGCAGTTCTTC.

This clonotype has only a few counts. This sequence joins TRBV14 and TRBJ2-5; 8 bases agree with TRBD2. Germline V gene lookup returns CDR1 SGHDN and CDR2 FVKESK. This CDR3 has 15 residues. J gave up 3 bases and V 6 bases, and 9 bases lay outside the gene matches. This CDR3 is CASSSLQRGKETQYF. The CDR3 nucleotides read TGTGCCAGCAGTTCTCTCCAGCGGGGGAAAGAGACCCAGTACTTC.

This clonotype was counted at least ten times. V gene TRBV6-5 combines with J gene TRBJ2-2, with D perhaps matching TRBD2 (5 bases). In germline, CDR1 is MNHEY, CDR2 SVGAGI. This CDR3 is built from 13 residues. Here the CDR3 reads CAAEAANTGELFF. CDR3 nucleotide sequence: TGTGCGGCGGAAGCGGCGAACACCGGGGAGCTGTTTTTT.

This clonotype was counted between two and nine times. This chain connects TRBV7-3 to TRBJ2-1; 15 nucleotides match TRBD2. Trimming removed 5 bases from V and 4 bases from J; junction bases left unmatched: 9. CDR3 length: 18 amino acids. The germline gives CDR1 SGHTA, CDR2 FQGTGA. Here the CDR3 reads CASSPHPGLAGGYNEQFF. CDR3 in DNA: TGTGCCAGCAGCCCGCACCCAGGACTAGCGGGGGGGTACAATGAGCAGTTCTTC.

This clonotype was detected only a few times. The chain links TRBV3-1 to TRBJ2-7, with a tentative D call TRBD1 (6 bases). The CDR3 is 14 residues long. Trimming removed 5 bases at V and 0 bases at J, with 11 bases between. In germline, CDR1 is LGHDT, CDR2 YNNKEL (reference sequence). CDR3 in DNA: TGTGCCAGCAGCTACAGGGTGAGCTCCTACGAGCAGTACTTC. Translation gives CASSYRVSSYEQYF.

The gene calls are TRBV4-1 and TRBJ2-1, with D perhaps TRBD1 or TRBD2 (5 bases each). The CDR3 spans 15 residues. V lost 4 bases and J lost 0, with 10 bases in between. The germline gives CDR1 MGHRA, CDR2 YSYEKL. CDR3 residues: CASSPPGSSYNEQFF. The CDR3 DNA reads as TGCGCCAGCAGCCCCCCAGGGAGCTCCTACAATGAGCAGTTCTTC.